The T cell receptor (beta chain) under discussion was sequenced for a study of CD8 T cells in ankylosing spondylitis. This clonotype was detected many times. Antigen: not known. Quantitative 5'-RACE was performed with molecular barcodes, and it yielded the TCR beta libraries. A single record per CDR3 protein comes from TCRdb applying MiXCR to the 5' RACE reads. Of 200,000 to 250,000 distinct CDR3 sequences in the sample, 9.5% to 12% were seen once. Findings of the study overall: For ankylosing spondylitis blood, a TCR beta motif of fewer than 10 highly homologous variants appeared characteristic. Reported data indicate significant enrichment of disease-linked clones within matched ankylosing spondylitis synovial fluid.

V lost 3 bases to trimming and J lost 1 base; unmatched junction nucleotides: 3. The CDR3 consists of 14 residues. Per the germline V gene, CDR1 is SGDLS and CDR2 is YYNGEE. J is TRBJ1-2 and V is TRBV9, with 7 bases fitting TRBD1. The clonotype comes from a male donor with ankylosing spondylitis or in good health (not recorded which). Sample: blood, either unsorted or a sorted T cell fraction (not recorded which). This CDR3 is CASSGQGINYGYTF. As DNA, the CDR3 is TGTGCCAGCAGCGGACAGGGAATTAACTATGGCTACACCTTC.